Presented here are 22 T cell receptor beta chains from one specimen sequenced in a study of T cell responses to AZD1222 COVID-19 vaccine. Generated by immunoSEQ multiplex PCR, the TCRdb table keeps only in-frame clones and is missing some. The table lists roughly 130,000 clones, 87% of them singletons. The source material was peripheral blood, sampled on day 0 of AZD1222 vaccination. The receptor source for this set is an adult in good health.

This chain connects TRBV15 to TRBJ2-3; perhaps TRBD2 as D (6 bases). The germline gives CDR1 LNHNV, CDR2 YYDKDF (reference sequence). The CDR3 is made up of 15 amino acids. Trimming removed 1 base from V and 1 base from J, with 9 bases in between. CDR3 protein: CATSRGKRGTDTQYF. In DNA, the CDR3 is TGTGCCACCAGCAGAGGCAAGCGGGGCACAGATACGCAGTATTTT.

J is TRBJ1-5 and V is TRBV12-3 or TRBV12-4; D uncertain. The CDR3 spans 12 residues. V was clipped by 6 bases and J by 4 bases, with 7 bases between them. This CDR3 is CASSQSNQPQHF. In DNA, the CDR3 is TGTGCCAGCAGCCAGAGTAATCAGCCCCAGCATTTT.

This rearrangement joins TRBV28 to TRBJ1-3; D uncertain. There are 14 residues in the CDR3. The germline CDR1 and CDR2 sequences are MDHEN and SYDVKM. V dropped 2 bases and J dropped 0 bases, with 5 bases sitting between them. CDR3 amino acids: CASSLRHSGNTIYF. The DNA of the CDR3 is TGTGCCAGCAGTTTACGGCACTCTGGAAACACCATATATTTT.

The chain links TRBV6-6 to TRBJ2-7; TRBD2 matches 8 bases. V lost 6 bases and J lost 3; bases outside the gene matches: 25. Germline assignment: CDR1 MNHNY and CDR2 SVGAGI (reference sequence). The CDR3 is 20 amino acids. The CDR3 reads CASSPRGPAGAKGLVYEQYF. The DNA for the CDR3 is TGTGCCAGCAGCCCACGGGGGCCAGCGGGGGCCAAAGGCCTTGTCTACGAGCAGTACTTC.

This chain uses TRBV6-4 with TRBJ1-5; TRBD1 matches 7 bases. The V gene end was trimmed by 5 bases and the J gene end by 3 bases; junction bases not matched to a gene: 4. In germline, CDR1 is MRHNA, CDR2 SNTAGT. The CDR3 length is 14 residues. The CDR3 region is CASSRRGPNQPQHF. CDR3 DNA sequence: TGTGCCAGCAGTAGGAGGGGGCCCAATCAGCCCCAGCATTTT.

CDR3 region: CVRPRKDGGGQYF. Written as DNA, the CDR3 is TGTGTCAGACCTAGAAAGGACGGGGGAGGGCAGTACTTC. The V gene is TRBV7-5, the J gene TRBJ2-7; TRBD2, the table's D call, lacks a check against the DNA. TRBV7-5 is designated a pseudogene. The CDR3 is 13 amino acids.

There are a few counts of this clone. This chain links TRBV5-8 with TRBJ2-7; TRBD1 matches at 9 bases. The CDR3 consists of 18 residues. Per the germline V gene, CDR1 is SGHTS and CDR2 is YDEGEE. V shed 4 bases, J shed 1 base, and the junction held 15 bases outside the gene matches. The chain's CDR3 is CASSPQPMDRGGSYEQYF. CDR3 coding DNA: TGTGCCAGCAGCCCACAACCAATGGACAGGGGCGGGTCCTACGAGCAGTACTTC.

The rearrangement joins TRBV14 to TRBJ2-7; D uncertain. V lost 0 bases and J 3 bases, leaving 18 bases between the germline ends. This CDR3 contains 17 residues. Germline V lookup: CDR1 SGHDN, CDR2 FVKESK. The CDR3 sequence is CASSQDGLYRHLYEQYF. CDR3 nucleotide sequence: TGTGCCAGCAGCCAAGATGGGCTCTATCGACACCTCTACGAGCAGTACTTC. Full variable domain (remainder filled in from reference TRBV14 and TRBJ2-7): EAGVTQFPSHSVIEKGQTVTLRCDPISGHDNLYWYRRVMGKEIKFLLHFVKESKQDESGMPNNRFLAERTGGTYSTLKVQPAELEDSGVYFCASSQDGLYRHLYEQYFGPGTRLTVT.

The rearrangement uses TRBV7-2 and TRBJ1-2; 11 nucleotides align to TRBD1. This CDR3 has 14 residues. The ends lost 4 bases at V and 5 bases at J; junction bases unmatched: 3. CDR1 and CDR2 (germline): SGHTA, FQGNSA. This chain's CDR3 is CASSSDRGLYGYTF. The DNA for the CDR3 is TGTGCCAGCAGCTCGGACAGGGGGCTTTATGGCTACACCTTC.

This chain links TRBV24-1 with TRBJ2-1; D is unresolved. The CDR3 covers 15 residues. Deletions cut 6 bases from V and 2 bases from J, with 13 bases between. Germline CDR1 and CDR2: KGHDR and SFDVKD. CDR3 region: CATSSATNTYNEQFF. For the CDR3, the DNA is TGTGCCACCAGTAGCGCCACGAACACCTACAATGAGCAGTTCTTC.

V and J are TRBV6-2 or TRBV6-3 and TRBJ1-1; D perhaps matches TRBD1 (5 bases). The CDR3 extends over 17 amino acids. Germline V CDR1 and CDR2: MNHEY, SVGEGT. V was trimmed by 1 base and J by 1 base, leaving 16 bases between them. CDR3 coding DNA: TGTGCCAGCAGTTACTGGGGGAGTCTGGGCAGGAACACTGAAGCTTTCTTT. Encoded protein: CASSYWGSLGRNTEAFF.

This chain joins TRBV4-1 and TRBJ2-1; TRBD2 is a possible D gene (5 bases). The CDR3 covers 17 residues. CDR1 and CDR2 (germline): MGHRA, YSYEKL. Trimming left V 4 bases short and J 1 base short, with 17 bases between. The CDR3 DNA follows: TGCGCCAGCAGCCCCCTAGGGAAAGGGAGATCCTACAATGAGCAGTTCTTC. It codes for CASSPLGKGRSYNEQFF.

This clone showed up just a few times. CDR3 sequence (DNA): TGTGCCAGCAGATCGGGACAGGGGTACGAGCAGTACTTC. Translation gives CASRSGQGYEQYF. The rearrangement uses TRBV12-3 or TRBV12-4 and TRBJ2-7; 10 bases are shared with TRBD1. V lost 6 bases, J lost 4 bases, and 3 bases stayed unmatched. CDR3 size: 13 residues.

The chain employs TRBV3-1 (or the pseudogene TRBV3-2) and TRBJ1-3; D is uncertain. The germline gives CDR1 LGHDT, CDR2 YNNKEL (reference sequence). V lost 0 bases, J lost 0 bases, and 6 bases lay in between. The CDR3 spans 15 residues. The CDR3 loop reads CASSQDTVSGNTIYF. DNA of the CDR3: TGTGCCAGCAGCCAAGATACGGTCTCTGGAAACACCATATATTTT.

The V gene is TRBV7-2, the J gene TRBJ1-1; 8 nucleotides align to TRBD1. V was pared by 5 bases and J by 0 bases, with 5 bases of the junction left unmatched. Germline V CDR1 and CDR2: SGHTA, FQGNSA. The CDR3 has 15 residues. The CDR3: CASSPRTGLNTEAFF. The CDR3 coding sequence is TGTGCCAGCAGCCCCAGGACAGGGCTGAACACTGAAGCTTTCTTT. Full variable domain (remainder filled in from reference TRBV7-2 and TRBJ1-1): GAGVSQSPSNKVTEKGKDVELRCDPISGHTALYWYRQSLGQGLEFLIYFQGNSAPDKSGLPSDRFSAERTGGSVSTLTIQRTQQEDSAVYLCASSPRTGLNTEAFFGQGTRLTVV.

The sample holds one count of this clone. The chain uses TRBV25-1 and TRBJ2-5; tentatively, D is TRBD1 (6 bases). This CDR3 has 15 residues. The germline CDR1 and CDR2 sequences are MGHDK and SYGVNS. Trimming shortened V by 6 bases and J by 5 bases, and 19 bases separated the two germline ends. The CDR3 DNA reads TGTGCCAGCAGATTGGCTGGGGCAGGGGTCGAGACCCAGTACTTC. It specifies CASRLAGAGVETQYF.

J is TRBJ1-5 and V is TRBV2; D gene unclear. The length of the CDR3 is 15 residues. Germline V gives CDR1 SNHLY, CDR2 FYNNEI. V lost 7 bases, J lost 9 bases, and 22 bases lay in between. DNA for the CDR3: TGTGCCAGCAAAGTCGGGCAGGCCGATTTGTGGCCCCAGCATTTT. It specifies CASKVGQADLWPQHF.

The rearrangement links TRBV19 to TRBJ2-5; TRBD2 aligns across 10 bases. Losses at the gene ends were 9 bases for V and 5 bases for J; bases not matched to a gene: 9. The CDR3 runs to 14 residues. Germline V gene data show CDR1 as LNHDA and CDR2 as SQIVND (reference sequence). CDR3 sequence (DNA): TGTGCCAGCCAAGCCGGGACTAGCGACGAGACCCAGTACTTC. As protein: CASQAGTSDETQYF.

The V and J genes are TRBV4-1 and TRBJ1-4, with a possible D match to TRBD1 (6 bases). CDR3 length: 15 amino acids. Looked up from germline, CDR1 is MGHRA and CDR2 is YSYEKL. Trimming stripped 4 bases from V and 7 bases from J, with 16 bases between. The CDR3 is CASSPGQGQFEKLFF. CDR3 coding DNA: TGCGCCAGCAGCCCAGGGCAGGGGCAGTTTGAAAAACTGTTTTTT.

V usage is TRBV7-2 and J usage is TRBJ2-1, with TRBD1 matching 8 bases. Germline V lookup: CDR1 SGHTA, CDR2 FQGNSA. The CDR3 contains 14 residues. V gave up 7 bases and J gave up 3 bases; unmatched junction bases: 5. CDR3 nucleotide sequence: TGTGCCAGCAATCGACAGGGGCTCTACAATGAGCAGTTCTTC. This sequence encodes CASNRQGLYNEQFF. Together with reference TRBV7-2 and TRBJ2-1, the CDR3 gives the full variable domain: GAGVSQSPSNKVTEKGKDVELRCDPISGHTALYWYRQSLGQGLEFLIYFQGNSAPDKSGLPSDRFSAERTGGSVSTLTIQRTQQEDSAVYLCASNRQGLYNEQFFGPGTRLTVL.

CDR3 sequence (DNA): TGTGCCAGCAGTTTGGGCGGCCCATACTATGGCTACACCTTC. It specifies CASSLGGPYYGYTF. The chain has TRBV27 and TRBJ1-2; D uncertain. The V and J ends lost 3 bases and 3 bases respectively, with 11 bases between them. This CDR3 spans 14 amino acids. Germline V gene lookup returns CDR1 MNHEY and CDR2 SMNVEV (reference sequence).

This clone was detected once. The chain is built from TRBV5-1 and TRBJ2-5, with TRBD2 as a possible D gene (5 bases). There are 14 residues in the CDR3. The germline V gene has CDR1 SGHRS and CDR2 YFSETQ. Trimming shortened V by 4 bases and J by 2 bases, and 12 bases separated the two germline ends. The CDR3 DNA is TGCGCCAGCAGCGGCCCTAGCAGGCAAGAGACCCAGTACTTC. Translating gives CASSGPSRQETQYF.